The entry that follows covers one T cell receptor (beta chain) sequence. Its target is not known. 13 Jbeta primers and 60 Vbeta primers were used for the PCR. The protocol was immunoSEQ multiplex PCR, while the TCRdb copy is restricted to in-frame clones and leaves out a portion. The sample lists around 180,000 clones, 80% to 85% seen once, with around 2% in the top ten. The data belong to a study of cytomegalovirus exposure and HLA in healthy donors. Study results and limitations: Another analysis was done later, and it associated 17,000 or so TCR beta sequences with HLA alleles at 0.05 false discovery rate. Earlier analysis looked at TCR beta V segments, and most were productive about 87% or about 30% of the time.

V shed 0 bases and J shed 1 base, with 5 bases lying between them. The CDR3 length is 14 residues. Per germline, CDR1 SGHTA and CDR2 FQGTGA. V usage is TRBV7-3 and J usage is TRBJ2-3; D call uncertain. Source material: PBMCs. This TCR was sampled from a woman aged 18-30 years in good health and CMV-seropositive. The CDR3 coding sequence is TGTGCCAGCAGCTTAACGGGCCGCACAGATACGCAGTATTTT. Translation gives CASSLTGRTDTQYF.